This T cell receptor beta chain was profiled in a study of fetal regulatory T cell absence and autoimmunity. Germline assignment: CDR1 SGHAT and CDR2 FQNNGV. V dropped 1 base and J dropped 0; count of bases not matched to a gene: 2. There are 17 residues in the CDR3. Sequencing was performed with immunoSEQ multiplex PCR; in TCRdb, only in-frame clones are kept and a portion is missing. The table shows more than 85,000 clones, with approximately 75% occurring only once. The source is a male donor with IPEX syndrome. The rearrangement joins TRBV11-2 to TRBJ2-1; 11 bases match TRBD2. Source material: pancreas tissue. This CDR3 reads CASSLGLAGSSYNEQFF. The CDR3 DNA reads TGTGCCAGCAGCTTAGGACTAGCGGGGAGCTCCTACAATGAGCAGTTCTTC.